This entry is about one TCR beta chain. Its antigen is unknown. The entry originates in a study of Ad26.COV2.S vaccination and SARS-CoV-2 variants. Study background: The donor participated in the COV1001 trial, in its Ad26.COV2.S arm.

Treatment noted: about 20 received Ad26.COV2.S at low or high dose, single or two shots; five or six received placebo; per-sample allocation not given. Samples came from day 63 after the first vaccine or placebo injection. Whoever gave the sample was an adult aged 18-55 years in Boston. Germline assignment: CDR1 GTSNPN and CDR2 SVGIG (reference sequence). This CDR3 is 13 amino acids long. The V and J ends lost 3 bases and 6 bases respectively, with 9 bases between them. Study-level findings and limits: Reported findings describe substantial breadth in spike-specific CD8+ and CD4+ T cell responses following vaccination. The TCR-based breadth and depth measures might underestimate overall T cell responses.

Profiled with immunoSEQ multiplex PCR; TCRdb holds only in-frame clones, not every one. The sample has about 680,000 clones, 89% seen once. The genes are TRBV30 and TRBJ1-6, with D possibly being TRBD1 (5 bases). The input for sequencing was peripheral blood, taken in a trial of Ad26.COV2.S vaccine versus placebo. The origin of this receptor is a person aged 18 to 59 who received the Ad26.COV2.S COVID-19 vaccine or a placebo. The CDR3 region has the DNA TGTGCCTGGAGGGGGGTGTCTAATTCACCCCTCCACTTT. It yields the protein CAWRGVSNSPLHF.